A selection of T cell receptor beta chains follows, all from one sample in a study of blood T cell repertoires in COVID-19. This table comes from immunoSEQ multiplex PCR, and its TCRdb copy is limited to in-frame clones, with some not included. The table lists about 230,000 clones, 70% to 85% of them singletons. Sequencing input: peripheral blood. These receptors were collected from a woman aged 40 to 55 who had recovered from COVID-19. Both conserved end residues are part of each CDR3. D genes are given only for firm matches. Part of the rows lack a size; the others show once, few, many or a class for expanded clones.

-	TRBV7-6	TRBD2	TRBJ2-5	TGTGCCAGCAGCTTAGCGGTAATAGCGGGGGGTCAGACCCAGTACTTC	CASSLAVIAGGQTQYF
-	TRBV15	-	TRBJ1-4	TGTGCCACCAGCAGGGCCAGCGTGACTAATGAAAAACTGTTTTTT	CATSRASVTNEKLFF
-	TRBV19	-	TRBJ1-1	TGTGCCAGTAGTATTCCTCAACGAGGGCCTGAAGCTTTCTTT	CASSIPQRGPEAFF
-	TRBV19	-	TRBJ2-7	TGTGCCAGTATCGGCGGGCGGGGTACTCTAATCCACGAGCAGTACTTC	CASIGGRGTLIHEQYF
-	TRBV11-2	-	TRBJ2-5	TGTGCCAGCAGCCCCCCCGGGGGGCGGGAGACCCAGTACTTC	CASSPPGGRETQYF
-	TRBV6-4	TRBD1	TRBJ2-1	TGTGCCAGCAGTCCTGGACAGGGGGCGTACAATGAGCAGTTCTTC	CASSPGQGAYNEQFF
-	TRBV5-8	-	TRBJ2-3	TGTGCCAGCAGCTGGGGGGGACAGGTCGCAGATACGCAGTATTTT	CASSWGGQVADTQYF
few	TRBV19	TRBD1	TRBJ2-2	TGTGCCAGTATATCCAATTTCAGGGGGCATGCCGGGGAGCTGTTTTTT	CASISNFRGHAGELFF
-	TRBV19	-	TRBJ2-1	TGTGCCAGTAACCCGGGGTACACCTACAATGAGCAGTTCTTC	CASNPGYTYNEQFF
-	TRBV5-1	TRBD2	TRBJ2-3	TGCGCCAGCAGCTTGGAGGCGGGGGAAAGCACAGATACGCAGTATTTT	CASSLEAGESTDTQYF
few	TRBV3-1/TRBV3-2	-	TRBJ2-3	TGTGCCAGCAGCCAAGATCCTAACACAGATACGCAGTATTTT	CASSQDPNTDTQYF
-	TRBV6-6	-	TRBJ1-2	TGTGCCAGCAGTTACTTCGAGGGCTACACCTTC	CASSYFEGYTF
once	TRBV19	-	TRBJ1-3	TGTGCCAGTAGTTACGGGGGAAGCTCTGGAAACACCATATATTTT	CASSYGGSSGNTIYF
-	TRBV19	-	TRBJ1-2	TGTGCCAGTAAGGACACAGGAATCATAGGCTACACCTTC	CASKDTGIIGYTF
-	TRBV5-5	-	TRBJ2-5	TGTGCCAGCAGCTCGAACACAGGGTCGGAGACCCAGTACTTC	CASSSNTGSETQYF
few	TRBV2	-	TRBJ1-6	TGTGCCAGCAGTGAAATCAGGGCAAGCTCCTATAATTCACCCCTCCACTTT	CASSEIRASSYNSPLHF
-	TRBV6-5	-	TRBJ1-1	TGTGCCAGCAGTTACTCGAGTGCCCTGCGGAACACTGAAGCTTTCTTT	CASSYSSALRNTEAFF
few	TRBV4-1	TRBD2	TRBJ2-5	TGCGCCAGCAGCCTCGGACTAGCGGGGGGGCCGGAGACCCAGTACTTC	CASSLGLAGGPETQYF
-	TRBV6-6	TRBD2	TRBJ2-3	TGTGCCAGCACTCGGGATTTAGCGGGGGGGCCAGATACGCAGTATTTT	CASTRDLAGGPDTQYF
-	TRBV5-6	-	TRBJ2-7	TGTGCCAGCAGCTCCCCTAGCTCCTACGAGCAGTACTTC	CASSSPSSYEQYF
few	TRBV7-6	TRBD1	TRBJ1-4	TGTGCCAGCAGCCTGGGACAGCCGGGGGAGGAAAAACTGTTTTTT	CASSLGQPGEEKLFF
-	TRBV6-5	-	TRBJ1-2	TGTGCCACCCGACAGTCAGCTAACTATGGCTACACCTTC	CATRQSANYGYTF
-	TRBV19	-	TRBJ1-2	TGTGCCAGTAGTATACTGCTTCAGGGGCAAGCTAACTATGGCTACACCTTC	CASSILLQGQANYGYTF
-	TRBV4-1	-	TRBJ1-3	TGCGCCAGCAGCCAAGACACCAGCTCTGGAAACACCATATATTTT	CASSQDTSSGNTIYF